Each of the 16 T cell receptor beta chains below was sequenced from the same sample in a study of cytomegalovirus exposure and HLA in healthy donors. In the PCR, 60 Vbeta and 13 Jbeta primers were used. Method: immunoSEQ multiplex PCR; TCRdb's copy keeps in-frame clones and lacks some. The repertoire has 100,000 to 150,000 clones, about 10% of them found once; the top ten carry about 4.7%. The material sequenced was PBMCs. The receptors were sampled from a woman between 18 and 29 years old in good health and CMV-seropositive.

The rearrangement joins TRBV29-1 to TRBJ2-1, with 12 bases matching TRBD2. V lost 2 bases and J lost 7; bases outside the gene matches: 12. CDR3 length: 17 residues. The V gene's germline CDR1 is SQVTM and CDR2 ANQGSEA. The CDR3 nucleotides read TGCAGCGTTGAATTGCTAGCGGGAGGGGTAGCAGGGAATGAGCAGTTCTTC. Its translation: CSVELLAGGVAGNEQFF.

About this clone itself: In the same sample, other DNA sequences code for this CDR3. This chain links TRBV10-3 with TRBJ1-4; D remains ambiguous. The CDR3 has 16 residues. V shed 3 bases and J shed 7 bases, with 18 bases lying between them. Germline lookup yields CDR1 ENHRY and CDR2 SYGVKD. CDR3 sequence (DNA): TGTGCCATCAGTGATGGTGGGATTGTCAGCGGTGAAAAACTGTTTTTT. Translation gives CAISDGGIVSGEKLFF.

This clone was found a few times. In the same sample, other DNA sequences code for this CDR3. J is TRBJ2-2 and V is TRBV5-1, with 13 bases fitting TRBD2. V was clipped by 5 bases and J by 6 bases; unmatched bases: 4. CDR1 and CDR2 from the germline V gene are SGHRS and YFSETQ. This CDR3 has 15 amino acids. CDR3 in DNA: TGCGCCAGCAGACCCGGACTAGCGGGAGCCGGGGAGCTGTTTTTT. Translated, it gives CASRPGLAGAGELFF. The full variable domain, in which reference TRBV5-1 and TRBJ2-2 provide the parts outside the CDR3, is KAGVTQTPRYLIKTRGQQVTLSCSPISGHRSVSWYQQTPGQGLQFLFEYFSETQRNKGNFPGRFSGRQFSNSRSEMNVSTLELGDSALYLCASRPGLAGAGELFFGEGSRLTVL.

This clone showed up just a few times. The chain links TRBV5-6 to TRBJ1-5; 7 bases agree with TRBD1. From germline, CDR1 is SGHDT and CDR2 YYEEEE. The length of the CDR3 is 15 residues. V was pared by 3 bases and J by 3 bases, with 6 bases of the junction left unmatched. The CDR3 sequence is CASSSSDRANQPQHF. The CDR3 nucleotides are TGTGCCAGCAGCTCCTCCGACAGGGCCAATCAGCCCCAGCATTTT.

Only a few counts were recorded for this clone. The chain uses TRBV29-1 and TRBJ1-1, with 7 bases identical to TRBD1. Germline trimming cut 6 bases from V and 4 bases from J; bases unmatched to any gene: 11. There are 14 residues in the CDR3. The germline V gene has CDR1 SQVTM and CDR2 ANQGSEA. CDR3 sequence reads: CSVLDRDWGTEAFF. CDR3 in DNA: TGCAGCGTACTCGACAGGGACTGGGGCACTGAAGCTTTCTTT. The entire variable domain, with the rest obtained from reference TRBV29-1 and TRBJ1-1, is as follows: SAVISQKPSRDICQRGTSLTIQCQVDSQVTMMFWYRQQPGQSLTLIATANQGSEATYESGFVIDKFPISRPNLTFSTLTVSNMSPEDSSIYLCSVLDRDWGTEAFFGQGTRLTVV.

The V gene is TRBV25-1, the J gene TRBJ1-1; D uncertain. The ends were cut back, 0 bases at V and 10 bases at J, with 12 bases in the middle. The CDR3 totals 13 residues. Germline V gene lookup returns CDR1 MGHDK and CDR2 SYGVNS. DNA for the CDR3: TGTGCCAGCAGTGAATATACGGGTAAAGGAGCTTTCTTT. Translated: CASSEYTGKGAFF.

The rearrangement uses TRBV19 and TRBJ2-3; D is possibly TRBD1 (6 bases). Germline loops: CDR1 LNHDA, CDR2 SQIVND (reference sequence). V lost 4 bases, J lost 3 bases, and 11 bases lay in between. The CDR3 contains 14 residues. The CDR3, as DNA: TGTGCCAGTAGTAGTGGGGGCGGGACAGATACGCAGTATTTT. As protein: CASSSGGGTDTQYF.

V is TRBV6-4 and J is TRBJ2-1; D is unresolved. V was trimmed by 6 bases and J by 5 bases, leaving 11 bases between them. The CDR3 totals 13 residues. In germline, CDR1 is MRHNA, CDR2 SNTAGT. The CDR3 here is CASSDTENNEQFF. The DNA for the CDR3 is TGTGCCAGCAGCGACACAGAAAACAATGAGCAGTTCTTC.

The V gene is TRBV6-1, the J gene TRBJ1-1; the D is unclear. V shed 2 bases and J shed 7 bases, with 8 bases lying between them. Germline assignment: CDR1 MNHNS and CDR2 SASEGT. The CDR3 covers 12 residues. CDR3 DNA: TGTGCCAGCAGTGAAATATCTGTTGAAGCTTTCTTT. Protein product: CASSEISVEAFF.

This rearrangement joins TRBV5-1 to TRBJ2-6; perhaps TRBD1 as D (6 bases). Germline CDR1 is SGHRS and CDR2 is YFSETQ. Trimming left V 5 bases short and J 3 bases short, with 15 bases between. This CDR3 is 16 amino acids long. The CDR3 reads CASRHPGEGGANVLTF. The DNA of the CDR3 is TGCGCCAGCAGGCATCCAGGGGAAGGTGGGGCCAACGTCCTGACTTTC.

The table lists this clone with a few counts. The V call is TRBV6-6, the J call TRBJ2-4; D unclear. V shed 7 bases and J shed 1 base, with 14 bases lying between them. Germline V gives CDR1 MNHNY, CDR2 SVGAGI (reference sequence). The CDR3 spans 15 residues. The CDR3 nucleotides read TGTGCCAGCACACGTTCTAGTGATGCCAAAAACATTCAGTACTTC. It codes for CASTRSSDAKNIQYF.

At least ten counts were recorded for this clone. This chain links TRBV12-1 with TRBJ1-3; TRBD1 is taken as the D call from the table, unchecked against the DNA. TRBV12-1 is termed a pseudogene. The CDR3 has 15 amino acids. The CDR3 DNA reads TGTGCCAGCAGCCAAAAGCCACAGTCTGGAAACACCATATATTTT. Amino acids: CASSQKPQSGNTIYF.

This clone was observed a few times. The V gene is TRBV11-2, the J gene TRBJ1-2, with a weak D call TRBD1 (5 bases). This CDR3 is built from 15 residues. Between the trimmed V and J ends, which lost 1 base and 8 bases, there was a span of 17 bases. Germline V lookup: CDR1 SGHAT, CDR2 FQNNGV. CDR3 amino acids: CASSLAQAGRRGYTF. CDR3 nucleotide sequence: TGTGCCAGCAGCTTAGCTCAGGCGGGGCGTCGGGGCTACACCTTC.

This clone has only a few counts. The chain links TRBV28 to TRBJ2-7; 12 bases agree with TRBD2. The CDR3 has 16 residues. J gave up 0 bases and V 5 bases, and 5 bases lay outside the gene matches. The germline V gene has CDR1 MDHEN and CDR2 SYDVKM. The CDR3 loop is CASSGGLAGISYEQYF. CDR3 bases: TGTGCCAGCAGTGGGGGACTAGCGGGTATCTCCTACGAGCAGTACTTC.

A few counts support this clone. The chain is built from TRBV19 and TRBJ1-3; a possible D gene is TRBD1 (5 bases). V dropped 3 bases and J dropped 3 bases, with 9 bases sitting between them. CDR1 is LNHDA and CDR2 is SQIVND in the germline V gene (reference sequence). The CDR3 is made up of 14 amino acids. As DNA, the CDR3 is TGTGCCAGTAGTATCCAGGGAGGTGGAAACACCATATATTTT. This codes for CASSIQGGGNTIYF.

The table lists this clone with a few counts. The chain is built from TRBV13 and TRBJ2-1, with 12 bases matching TRBD2. The CDR3 length is 20 residues. CDR1 is PRHDT, CDR2 FYEKMQ, per germline (reference sequence). Trimming at V came to 5 bases and at J to 2 bases, leaving 16 bases not matched to a gene. CDR3 region: CASSPIPFSSGRDTYNEQFF. CDR3 DNA: TGTGCCAGCAGCCCGATTCCCTTCTCTAGCGGGAGGGACACCTACAATGAGCAGTTCTTC.